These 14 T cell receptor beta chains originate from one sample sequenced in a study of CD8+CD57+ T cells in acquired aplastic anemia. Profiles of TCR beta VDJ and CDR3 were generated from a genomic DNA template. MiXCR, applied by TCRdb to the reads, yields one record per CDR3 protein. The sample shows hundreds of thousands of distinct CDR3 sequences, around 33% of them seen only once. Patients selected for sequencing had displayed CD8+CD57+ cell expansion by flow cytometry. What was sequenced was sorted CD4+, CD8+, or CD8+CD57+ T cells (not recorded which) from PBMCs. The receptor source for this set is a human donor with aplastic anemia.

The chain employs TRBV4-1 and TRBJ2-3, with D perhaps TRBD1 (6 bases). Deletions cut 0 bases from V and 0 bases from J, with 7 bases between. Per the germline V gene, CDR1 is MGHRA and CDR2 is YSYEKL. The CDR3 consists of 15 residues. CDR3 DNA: TGCGCCAGCAGCCAAGAGACAGGTAGCACAGATACGCAGTATTTT. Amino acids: CASSQETGSTDTQYF.

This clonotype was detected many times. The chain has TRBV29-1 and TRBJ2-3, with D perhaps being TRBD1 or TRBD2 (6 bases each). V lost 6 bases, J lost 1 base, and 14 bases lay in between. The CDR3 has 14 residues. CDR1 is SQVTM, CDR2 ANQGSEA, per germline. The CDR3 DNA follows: TGCAGCGTGTGCGTTCGGGGGCGCACAGATACGCAGTATTTT. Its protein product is CSVCVRGRTDTQYF.

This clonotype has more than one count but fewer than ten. Here the CDR3 DNA reads TGTGCCAGCATGAAGACTACCTACGAGCAGTACTTC. Amino acids: CASMKTTYEQYF. The J gene is TRBJ2-7, the V gene TRBV25-1; D is perhaps TRBD2 (5 bases). Germline CDR1 MGHDK, CDR2 SYGVNS. With 7 bases removed from V and 2 bases from J, the gap between germline ends came to 9 bases. The CDR3 spans 12 residues.

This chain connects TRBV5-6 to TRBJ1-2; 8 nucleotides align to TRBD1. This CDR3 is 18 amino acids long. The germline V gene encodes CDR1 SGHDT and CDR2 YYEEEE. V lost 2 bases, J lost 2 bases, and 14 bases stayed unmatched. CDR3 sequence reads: CASSLAPSGGASNYGYTF. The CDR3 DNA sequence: TGTGCCAGCAGCTTAGCGCCGTCAGGGGGCGCGTCCAACTATGGCTACACCTTC.

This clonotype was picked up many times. The CDR3 region is CAIRRDGGDYGYTF. The CDR3 coding sequence is TGTGCCATCAGGAGGGACGGAGGGGACTATGGCTACACCTTC. This chain joins TRBV10-3 and TRBJ1-2; the D gene is possibly TRBD1 (5 bases). The germline V gene encodes CDR1 ENHRY and CDR2 SYGVKD. V dropped 6 bases and J dropped 3 bases, with 14 bases sitting between them. This CDR3 spans 14 amino acids.

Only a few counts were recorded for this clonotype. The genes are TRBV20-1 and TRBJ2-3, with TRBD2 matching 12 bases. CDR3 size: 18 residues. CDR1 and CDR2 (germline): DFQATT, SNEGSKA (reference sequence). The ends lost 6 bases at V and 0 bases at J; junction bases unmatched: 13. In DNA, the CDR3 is TGCAGTGCCGCGGGGAGACTAGCGGGAGCCGGTAGCACAGATACGCAGTATTTT. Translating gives CSAAGRLAGAGSTDTQYF.

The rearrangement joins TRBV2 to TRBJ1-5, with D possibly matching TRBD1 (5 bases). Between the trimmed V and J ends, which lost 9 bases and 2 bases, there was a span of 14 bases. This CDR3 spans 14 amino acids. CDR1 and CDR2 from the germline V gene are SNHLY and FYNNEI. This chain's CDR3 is CASTQGKGNQPQHF. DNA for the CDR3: TGTGCCAGTACTCAGGGAAAGGGCAATCAGCCCCAGCATTTT.

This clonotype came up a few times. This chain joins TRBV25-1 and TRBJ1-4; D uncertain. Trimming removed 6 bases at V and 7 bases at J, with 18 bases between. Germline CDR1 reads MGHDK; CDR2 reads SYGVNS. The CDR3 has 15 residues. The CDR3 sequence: CASRPRGPSGEKLFF. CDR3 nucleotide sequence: TGTGCCAGCAGGCCTCGGGGTCCTTCGGGTGAAAAACTGTTTTTT.

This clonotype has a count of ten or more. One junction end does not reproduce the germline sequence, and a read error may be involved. The CDR3 loop reads CATSDSSGTAYEQYF. DNA for the CDR3: TGTGCCACCAGTGATTCTAGCGGTACCGCCTATGAGCAGTACTTC. The rearrangement joins TRBV24-1 to TRBJ2-7; 7 bases fit TRBD2. The CDR3 loop spans 15 amino acids. CDR1 and CDR2 (germline): KGHDR, SFDVKD.

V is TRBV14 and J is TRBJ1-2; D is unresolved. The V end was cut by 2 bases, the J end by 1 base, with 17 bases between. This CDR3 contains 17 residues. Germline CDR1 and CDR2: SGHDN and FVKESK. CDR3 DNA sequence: TGTGCCAGCAGCCAATTTGACGGGATACCCAATAACTATGGCTACACCTTC. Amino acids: CASSQFDGIPNNYGYTF.

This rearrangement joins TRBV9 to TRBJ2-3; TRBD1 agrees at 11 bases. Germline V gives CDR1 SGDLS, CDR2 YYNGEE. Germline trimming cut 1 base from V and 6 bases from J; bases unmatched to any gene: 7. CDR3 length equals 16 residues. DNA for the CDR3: TGTGCCAGCAGCGTACGGGACAGGGGGAGGATGGATACGCAGTATTTT. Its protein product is CASSVRDRGRMDTQYF.

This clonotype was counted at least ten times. The CDR3 DNA sequence: TGTGCCAGCGGGACAGGGGGGAACACTGAAGCTTTCTTT. Its translation: CASGTGGNTEAFF. The chain carries TRBV7-3 and TRBJ1-1, with 11 bases lining up with TRBD1. CDR1 and CDR2 (germline): SGHTA, FQGTGA. After removal of 8 bases from V and 1 base from J, the junction contained 0 bases not matched to a gene. CDR3 length: 13 amino acids.

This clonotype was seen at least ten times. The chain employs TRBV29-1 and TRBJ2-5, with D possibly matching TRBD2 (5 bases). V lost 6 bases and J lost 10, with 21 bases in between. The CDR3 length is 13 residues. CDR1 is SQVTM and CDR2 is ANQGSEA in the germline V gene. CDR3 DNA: TGCAGCGTCGCCCAAAAGACGGAGGCCCACCAGTACTTC. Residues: CSVAQKTEAHQYF.

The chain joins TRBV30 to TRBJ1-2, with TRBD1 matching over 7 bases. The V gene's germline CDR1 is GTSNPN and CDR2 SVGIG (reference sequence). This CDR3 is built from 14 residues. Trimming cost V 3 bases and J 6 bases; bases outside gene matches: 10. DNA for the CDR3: TGTGCCTGGAGGACACCTGGACAGGTTGATGGCTACACCTTC. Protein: CAWRTPGQVDGYTF.